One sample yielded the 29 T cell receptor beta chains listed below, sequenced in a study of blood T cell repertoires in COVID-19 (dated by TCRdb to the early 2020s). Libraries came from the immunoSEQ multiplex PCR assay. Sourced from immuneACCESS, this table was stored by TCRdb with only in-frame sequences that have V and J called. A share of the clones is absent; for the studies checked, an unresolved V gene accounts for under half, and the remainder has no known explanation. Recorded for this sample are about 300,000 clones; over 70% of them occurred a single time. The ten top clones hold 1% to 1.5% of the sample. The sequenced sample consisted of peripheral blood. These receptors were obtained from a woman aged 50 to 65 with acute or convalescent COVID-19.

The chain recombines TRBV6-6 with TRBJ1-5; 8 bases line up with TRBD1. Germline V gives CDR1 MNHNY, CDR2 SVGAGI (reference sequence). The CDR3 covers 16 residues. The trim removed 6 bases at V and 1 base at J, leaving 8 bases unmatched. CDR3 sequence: CASSLDGTGSNQPQHF. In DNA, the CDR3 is TGTGCCAGCAGCCTCGACGGGACAGGCAGCAATCAGCCCCAGCATTTT.

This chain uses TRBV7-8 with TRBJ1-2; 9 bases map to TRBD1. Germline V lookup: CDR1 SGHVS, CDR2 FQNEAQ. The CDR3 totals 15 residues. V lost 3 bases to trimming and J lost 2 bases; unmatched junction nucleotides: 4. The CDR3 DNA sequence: TGTGCCAGCAGCTTCCAGGGACAGGGCAACTATGGCTACACCTTC. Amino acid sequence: CASSFQGQGNYGYTF.

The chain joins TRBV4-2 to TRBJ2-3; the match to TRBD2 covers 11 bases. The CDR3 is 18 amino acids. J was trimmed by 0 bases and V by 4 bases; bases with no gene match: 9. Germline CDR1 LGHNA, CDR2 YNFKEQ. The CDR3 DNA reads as TGTGCCAGCAGCCGTCGACTAGCGGGGACCACTAGCACAGATACGCAGTATTTT. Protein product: CASSRRLAGTTSTDTQYF.

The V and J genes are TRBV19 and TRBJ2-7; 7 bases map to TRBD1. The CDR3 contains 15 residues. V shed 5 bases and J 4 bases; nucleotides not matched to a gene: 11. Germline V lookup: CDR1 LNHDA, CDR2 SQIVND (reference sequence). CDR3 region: CASSSQGVGPYEQYF. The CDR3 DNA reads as TGTGCCAGTAGTTCCCAGGGGGTGGGTCCTTACGAGCAGTACTTC.

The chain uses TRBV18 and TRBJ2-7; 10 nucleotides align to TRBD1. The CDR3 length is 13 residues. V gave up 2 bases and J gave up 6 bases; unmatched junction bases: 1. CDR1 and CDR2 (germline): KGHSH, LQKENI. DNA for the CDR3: TGTGCCAGCTCACCAGGACAGGGGGGCGAGCAGTACTTC. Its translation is CASSPGQGGEQYF.

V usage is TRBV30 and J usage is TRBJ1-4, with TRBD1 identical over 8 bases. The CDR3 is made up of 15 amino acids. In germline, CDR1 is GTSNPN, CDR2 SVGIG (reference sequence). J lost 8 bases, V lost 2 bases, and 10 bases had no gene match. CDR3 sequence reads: CAWSKPTRTGEKLFF. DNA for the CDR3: TGTGCCTGGAGTAAACCGACAAGGACAGGGGAAAAACTGTTTTTT.

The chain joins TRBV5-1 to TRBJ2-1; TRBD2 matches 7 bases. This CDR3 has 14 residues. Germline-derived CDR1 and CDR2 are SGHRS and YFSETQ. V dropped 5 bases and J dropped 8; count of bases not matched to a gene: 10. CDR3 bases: TGCGCCAGCAGGGACTCCCCGGGGGGAGATGAGCAGTTCTTC. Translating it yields CASRDSPGGDEQFF.

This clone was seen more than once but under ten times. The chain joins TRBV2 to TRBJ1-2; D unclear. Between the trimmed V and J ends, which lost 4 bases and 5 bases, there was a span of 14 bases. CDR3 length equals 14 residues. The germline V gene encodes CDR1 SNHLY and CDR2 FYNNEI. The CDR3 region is CASSADGGDYGYTF. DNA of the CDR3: TGTGCCAGCAGTGCTGACGGAGGAGATTATGGCTACACCTTC.

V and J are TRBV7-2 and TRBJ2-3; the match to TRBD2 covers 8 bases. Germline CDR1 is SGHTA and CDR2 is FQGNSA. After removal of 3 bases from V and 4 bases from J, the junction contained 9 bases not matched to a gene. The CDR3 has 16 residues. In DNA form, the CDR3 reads TGTGCCAGCAGCTTTGGCAGCGGGAGTGTCGCAGATACGCAGTATTTT. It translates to CASSFGSGSVADTQYF.

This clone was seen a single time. In DNA, the CDR3 is TGCGCCAGCAGCTTGGAGACAGGGGCCCCCCTTATGAAACTGTTTTTT. It yields the protein CASSLETGAPLMKLFF. This chain links TRBV5-1 with TRBJ1-4; 8 bases line up with TRBD1. From germline, CDR1 is SGHRS and CDR2 YFSETQ. J gave up 11 bases and V 0 bases, and 12 bases lay outside the gene matches. The CDR3 is 16 amino acids.

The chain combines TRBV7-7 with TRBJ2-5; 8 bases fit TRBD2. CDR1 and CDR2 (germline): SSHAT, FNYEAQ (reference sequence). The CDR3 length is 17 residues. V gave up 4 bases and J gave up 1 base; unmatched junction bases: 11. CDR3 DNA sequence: TGTGCCAGCAGCTCCCCGGGGGGGCGGGGGGTCCAAGAGACCCAGTACTTC. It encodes CASSSPGGRGVQETQYF.

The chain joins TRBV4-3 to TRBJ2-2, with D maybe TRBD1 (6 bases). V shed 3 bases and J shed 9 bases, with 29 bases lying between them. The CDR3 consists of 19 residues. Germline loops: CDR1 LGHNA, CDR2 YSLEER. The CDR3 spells CASSQPAYQTGLGVRELFF. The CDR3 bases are TGCGCCAGCAGCCAGCCTGCCTATCAGACAGGTTTAGGCGTACGGGAGCTGTTTTTT.

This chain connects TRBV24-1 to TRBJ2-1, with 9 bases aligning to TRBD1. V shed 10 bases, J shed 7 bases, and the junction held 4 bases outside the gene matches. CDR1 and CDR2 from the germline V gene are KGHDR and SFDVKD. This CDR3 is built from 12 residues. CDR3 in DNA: TGTGCCACTCAGACAGGGGGTAATGAGCAGTTCTTC. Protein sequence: CATQTGGNEQFF.

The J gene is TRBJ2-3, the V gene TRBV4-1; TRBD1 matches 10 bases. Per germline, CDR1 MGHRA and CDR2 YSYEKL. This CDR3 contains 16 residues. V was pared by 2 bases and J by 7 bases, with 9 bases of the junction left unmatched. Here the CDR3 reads CASSQPRDRGGNTQYF. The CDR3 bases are TGCGCCAGCAGCCAACCCCGGGACAGGGGTGGAAATACGCAGTATTTT.

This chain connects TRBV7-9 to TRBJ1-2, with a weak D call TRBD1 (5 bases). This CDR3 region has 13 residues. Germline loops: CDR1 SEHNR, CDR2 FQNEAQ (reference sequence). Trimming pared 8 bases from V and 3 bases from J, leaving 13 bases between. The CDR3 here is CASVVREDYGYTF. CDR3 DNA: TGTGCCAGCGTCGTCAGGGAAGACTATGGCTACACCTTC. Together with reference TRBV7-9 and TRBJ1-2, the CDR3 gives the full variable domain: DTGVSQNPRHKITKRGQNVTFRCDPISEHNRLYWYRQTLGQGPEFLTYFQNEAQLEKSRLLSDRFSAERPKGSFSTLEIQRTEQGDSAMYLCASVVREDYGYTFGSGTRLTVV.

Here the CDR3 DNA reads TGTGCCACCAGTGATTCACCGGACAGGGTGGATGGCTACACCTTC. Translating gives CATSDSPDRVDGYTF. The V gene is TRBV24-1, the J gene TRBJ1-2, with 8 positions matching TRBD1. Germline V gene sequence: CDR1 KGHDR, CDR2 SFDVKD. This CDR3 region has 15 residues. V lost 2 bases, J lost 6 bases, and 7 bases stayed unmatched.

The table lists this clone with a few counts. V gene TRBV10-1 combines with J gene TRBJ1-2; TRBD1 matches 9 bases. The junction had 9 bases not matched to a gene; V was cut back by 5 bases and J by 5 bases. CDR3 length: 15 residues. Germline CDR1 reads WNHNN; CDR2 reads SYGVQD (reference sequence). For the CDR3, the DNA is TGCGCCAGCAGTACTACAGGGGGCGCGAGGTATGGCTACACCTTC. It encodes CASSTTGGARYGYTF.

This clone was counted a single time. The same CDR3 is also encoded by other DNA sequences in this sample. CDR3 sequence reads: CASSLTGNTEAFF. The CDR3 bases are TGTGCCAGCAGCTTGACAGGGAACACTGAAGCTTTCTTT. The J gene is TRBJ1-1, the V gene TRBV5-5; D is perhaps TRBD1 (5 bases). This CDR3 contains 13 residues. Trimming stripped 1 base from V and 1 base from J, with 5 bases between. The V gene's germline CDR1 is SGHKS and CDR2 YYEKEE (reference sequence).

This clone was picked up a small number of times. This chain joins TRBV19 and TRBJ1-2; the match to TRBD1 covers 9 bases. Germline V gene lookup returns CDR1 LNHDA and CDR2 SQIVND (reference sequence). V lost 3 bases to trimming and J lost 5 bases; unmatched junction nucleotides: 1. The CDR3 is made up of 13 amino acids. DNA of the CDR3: TGTGCCAGTAGTATGGGGACAGGGTATGGCTACACCTTC. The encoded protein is CASSMGTGYGYTF. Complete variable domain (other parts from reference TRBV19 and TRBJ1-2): DGGITQSPKYLFRKEGQNVTLSCEQNLNHDAMYWYRQDPGQGLRLIYYSQIVNDFQKGDIAEGYSVSREKKESFPLTVTSAQKNPTAFYLCASSMGTGYGYTFGSGTRLTVV.

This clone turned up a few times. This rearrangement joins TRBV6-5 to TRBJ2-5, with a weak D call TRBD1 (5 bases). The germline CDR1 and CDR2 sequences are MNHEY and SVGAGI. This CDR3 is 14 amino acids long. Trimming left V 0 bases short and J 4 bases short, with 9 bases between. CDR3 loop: CASSYSRDGETQYF. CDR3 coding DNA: TGTGCCAGCAGTTACTCCAGGGATGGAGAGACCCAGTACTTC.

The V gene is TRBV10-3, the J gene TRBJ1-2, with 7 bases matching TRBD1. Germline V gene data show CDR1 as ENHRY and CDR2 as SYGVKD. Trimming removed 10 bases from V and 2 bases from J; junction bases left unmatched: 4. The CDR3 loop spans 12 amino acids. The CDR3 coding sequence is TGTGCCACGGCGGGACAGAACTATGGCTACACCTTC. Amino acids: CATAGQNYGYTF.

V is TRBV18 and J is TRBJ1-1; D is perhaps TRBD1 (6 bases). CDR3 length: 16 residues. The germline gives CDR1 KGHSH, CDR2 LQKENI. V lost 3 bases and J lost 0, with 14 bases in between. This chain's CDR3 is CASSPSDRFMNTEAFF. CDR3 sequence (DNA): TGTGCCAGCTCACCCTCGGACAGATTCATGAACACTGAAGCTTTCTTT.

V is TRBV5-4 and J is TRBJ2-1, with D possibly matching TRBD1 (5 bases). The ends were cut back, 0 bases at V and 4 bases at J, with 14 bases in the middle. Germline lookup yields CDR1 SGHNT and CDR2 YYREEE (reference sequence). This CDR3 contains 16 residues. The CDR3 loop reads CASSLGGGPIYNEQFF. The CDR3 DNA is TGTGCCAGCAGCTTGGGGGGCGGCCCGATATACAATGAGCAGTTCTTC.

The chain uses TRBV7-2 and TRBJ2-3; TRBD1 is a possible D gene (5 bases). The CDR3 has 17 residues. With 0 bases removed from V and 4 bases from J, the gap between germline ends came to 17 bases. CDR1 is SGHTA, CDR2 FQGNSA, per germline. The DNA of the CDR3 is TGTGCCAGCAGCTTAGCGCTCTGGGGTCTAGGGGCAGATACGCAGTATTTT. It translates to CASSLALWGLGADTQYF.

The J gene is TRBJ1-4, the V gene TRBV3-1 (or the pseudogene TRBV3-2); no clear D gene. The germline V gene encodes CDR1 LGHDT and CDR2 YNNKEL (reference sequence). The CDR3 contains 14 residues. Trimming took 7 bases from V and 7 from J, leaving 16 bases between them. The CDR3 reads CASTKGETGEKLFF. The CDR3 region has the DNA TGTGCCAGCACCAAGGGAGAAACGGGTGAAAAACTGTTTTTT.

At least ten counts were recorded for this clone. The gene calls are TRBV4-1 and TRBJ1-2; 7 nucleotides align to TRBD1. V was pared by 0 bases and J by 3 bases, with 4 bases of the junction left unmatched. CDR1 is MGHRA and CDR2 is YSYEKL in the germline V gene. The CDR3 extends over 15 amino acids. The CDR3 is CASSQETGRYYGYTF. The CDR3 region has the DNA TGCGCCAGCAGCCAAGAGACAGGGAGATACTATGGCTACACCTTC.

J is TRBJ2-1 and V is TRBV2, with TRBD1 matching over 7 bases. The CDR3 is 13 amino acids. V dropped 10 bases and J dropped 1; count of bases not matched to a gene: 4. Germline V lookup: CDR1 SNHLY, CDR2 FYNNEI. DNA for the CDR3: TGTGCCACCGGGACAGATTCCTACAATGAGCAGTTCTTC. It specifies CATGTDSYNEQFF.

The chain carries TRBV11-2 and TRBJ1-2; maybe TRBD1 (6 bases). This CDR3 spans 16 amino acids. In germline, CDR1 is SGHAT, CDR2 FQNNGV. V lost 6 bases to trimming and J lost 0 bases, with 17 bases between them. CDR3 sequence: CASRRSGAEANYGYTF. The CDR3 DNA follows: TGTGCCAGCAGGAGGTCAGGGGCAGAAGCTAACTATGGCTACACCTTC.

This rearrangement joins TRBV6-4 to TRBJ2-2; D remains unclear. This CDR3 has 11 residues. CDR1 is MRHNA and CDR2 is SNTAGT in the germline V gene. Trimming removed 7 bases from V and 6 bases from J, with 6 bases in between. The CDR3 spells CASIEAGELFF. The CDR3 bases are TGTGCCAGCATAGAGGCCGGGGAGCTGTTTTTT.